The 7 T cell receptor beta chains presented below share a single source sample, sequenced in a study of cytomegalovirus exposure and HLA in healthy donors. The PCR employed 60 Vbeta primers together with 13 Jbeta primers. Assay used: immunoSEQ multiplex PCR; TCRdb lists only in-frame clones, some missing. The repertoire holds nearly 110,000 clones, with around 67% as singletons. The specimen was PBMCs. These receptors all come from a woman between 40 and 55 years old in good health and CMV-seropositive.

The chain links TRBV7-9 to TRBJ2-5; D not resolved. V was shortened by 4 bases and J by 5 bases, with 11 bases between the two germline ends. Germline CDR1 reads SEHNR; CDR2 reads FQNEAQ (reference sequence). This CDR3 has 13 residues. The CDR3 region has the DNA TGTGCCAGCAGCTACGGTAGTATTGAGACCCAGTACTTC. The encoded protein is CASSYGSIETQYF.

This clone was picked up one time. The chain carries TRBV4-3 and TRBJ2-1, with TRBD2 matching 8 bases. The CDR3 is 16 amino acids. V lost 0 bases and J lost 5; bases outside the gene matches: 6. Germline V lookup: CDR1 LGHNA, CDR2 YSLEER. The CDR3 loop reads CASSQEWAGGNNEQFF. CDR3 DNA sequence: TGCGCCAGCAGCCAAGAGTGGGCGGGGGGCAACAATGAGCAGTTCTTC.

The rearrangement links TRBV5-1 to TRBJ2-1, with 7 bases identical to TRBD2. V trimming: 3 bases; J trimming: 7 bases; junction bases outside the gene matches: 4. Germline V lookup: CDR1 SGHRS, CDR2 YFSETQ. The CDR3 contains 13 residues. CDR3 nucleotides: TGCGCCAGCAGCTCTCATAGCGGGAATGAGCAGTTCTTC. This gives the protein CASSSHSGNEQFF.

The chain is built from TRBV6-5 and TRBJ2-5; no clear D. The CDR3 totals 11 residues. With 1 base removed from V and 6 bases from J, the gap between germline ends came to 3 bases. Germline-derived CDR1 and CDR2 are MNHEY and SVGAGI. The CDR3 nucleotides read TGTGCCAGCAGTTACTACAAGACCCAGTACTTC. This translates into CASSYYKTQYF.

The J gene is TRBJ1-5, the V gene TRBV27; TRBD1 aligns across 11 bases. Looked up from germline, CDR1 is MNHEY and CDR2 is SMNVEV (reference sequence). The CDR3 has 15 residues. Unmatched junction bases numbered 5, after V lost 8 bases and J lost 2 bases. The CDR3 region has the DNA TGTGCCAGCGGACAGGGGGCGCGAGGCAATCAGCCCCAGCATTTT. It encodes CASGQGARGNQPQHF.

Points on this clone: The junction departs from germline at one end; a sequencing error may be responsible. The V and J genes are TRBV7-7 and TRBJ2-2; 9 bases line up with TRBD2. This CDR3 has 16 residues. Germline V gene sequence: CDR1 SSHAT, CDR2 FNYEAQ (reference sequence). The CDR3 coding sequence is TGTGCTAGCAGCCGGATAGCGGGGGCCGGCACCGGGGAGCTGTTTTTT. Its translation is CASSRIAGAGTGELFF.

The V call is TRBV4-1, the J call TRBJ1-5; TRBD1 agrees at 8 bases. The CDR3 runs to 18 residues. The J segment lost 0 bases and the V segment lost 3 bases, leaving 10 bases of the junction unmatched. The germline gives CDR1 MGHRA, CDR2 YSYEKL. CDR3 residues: CASSHLTGTGYSNQPQHF. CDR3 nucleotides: TGCGCCAGCAGCCATCTCACCGGGACAGGATATAGCAATCAGCCCCAGCATTTT.